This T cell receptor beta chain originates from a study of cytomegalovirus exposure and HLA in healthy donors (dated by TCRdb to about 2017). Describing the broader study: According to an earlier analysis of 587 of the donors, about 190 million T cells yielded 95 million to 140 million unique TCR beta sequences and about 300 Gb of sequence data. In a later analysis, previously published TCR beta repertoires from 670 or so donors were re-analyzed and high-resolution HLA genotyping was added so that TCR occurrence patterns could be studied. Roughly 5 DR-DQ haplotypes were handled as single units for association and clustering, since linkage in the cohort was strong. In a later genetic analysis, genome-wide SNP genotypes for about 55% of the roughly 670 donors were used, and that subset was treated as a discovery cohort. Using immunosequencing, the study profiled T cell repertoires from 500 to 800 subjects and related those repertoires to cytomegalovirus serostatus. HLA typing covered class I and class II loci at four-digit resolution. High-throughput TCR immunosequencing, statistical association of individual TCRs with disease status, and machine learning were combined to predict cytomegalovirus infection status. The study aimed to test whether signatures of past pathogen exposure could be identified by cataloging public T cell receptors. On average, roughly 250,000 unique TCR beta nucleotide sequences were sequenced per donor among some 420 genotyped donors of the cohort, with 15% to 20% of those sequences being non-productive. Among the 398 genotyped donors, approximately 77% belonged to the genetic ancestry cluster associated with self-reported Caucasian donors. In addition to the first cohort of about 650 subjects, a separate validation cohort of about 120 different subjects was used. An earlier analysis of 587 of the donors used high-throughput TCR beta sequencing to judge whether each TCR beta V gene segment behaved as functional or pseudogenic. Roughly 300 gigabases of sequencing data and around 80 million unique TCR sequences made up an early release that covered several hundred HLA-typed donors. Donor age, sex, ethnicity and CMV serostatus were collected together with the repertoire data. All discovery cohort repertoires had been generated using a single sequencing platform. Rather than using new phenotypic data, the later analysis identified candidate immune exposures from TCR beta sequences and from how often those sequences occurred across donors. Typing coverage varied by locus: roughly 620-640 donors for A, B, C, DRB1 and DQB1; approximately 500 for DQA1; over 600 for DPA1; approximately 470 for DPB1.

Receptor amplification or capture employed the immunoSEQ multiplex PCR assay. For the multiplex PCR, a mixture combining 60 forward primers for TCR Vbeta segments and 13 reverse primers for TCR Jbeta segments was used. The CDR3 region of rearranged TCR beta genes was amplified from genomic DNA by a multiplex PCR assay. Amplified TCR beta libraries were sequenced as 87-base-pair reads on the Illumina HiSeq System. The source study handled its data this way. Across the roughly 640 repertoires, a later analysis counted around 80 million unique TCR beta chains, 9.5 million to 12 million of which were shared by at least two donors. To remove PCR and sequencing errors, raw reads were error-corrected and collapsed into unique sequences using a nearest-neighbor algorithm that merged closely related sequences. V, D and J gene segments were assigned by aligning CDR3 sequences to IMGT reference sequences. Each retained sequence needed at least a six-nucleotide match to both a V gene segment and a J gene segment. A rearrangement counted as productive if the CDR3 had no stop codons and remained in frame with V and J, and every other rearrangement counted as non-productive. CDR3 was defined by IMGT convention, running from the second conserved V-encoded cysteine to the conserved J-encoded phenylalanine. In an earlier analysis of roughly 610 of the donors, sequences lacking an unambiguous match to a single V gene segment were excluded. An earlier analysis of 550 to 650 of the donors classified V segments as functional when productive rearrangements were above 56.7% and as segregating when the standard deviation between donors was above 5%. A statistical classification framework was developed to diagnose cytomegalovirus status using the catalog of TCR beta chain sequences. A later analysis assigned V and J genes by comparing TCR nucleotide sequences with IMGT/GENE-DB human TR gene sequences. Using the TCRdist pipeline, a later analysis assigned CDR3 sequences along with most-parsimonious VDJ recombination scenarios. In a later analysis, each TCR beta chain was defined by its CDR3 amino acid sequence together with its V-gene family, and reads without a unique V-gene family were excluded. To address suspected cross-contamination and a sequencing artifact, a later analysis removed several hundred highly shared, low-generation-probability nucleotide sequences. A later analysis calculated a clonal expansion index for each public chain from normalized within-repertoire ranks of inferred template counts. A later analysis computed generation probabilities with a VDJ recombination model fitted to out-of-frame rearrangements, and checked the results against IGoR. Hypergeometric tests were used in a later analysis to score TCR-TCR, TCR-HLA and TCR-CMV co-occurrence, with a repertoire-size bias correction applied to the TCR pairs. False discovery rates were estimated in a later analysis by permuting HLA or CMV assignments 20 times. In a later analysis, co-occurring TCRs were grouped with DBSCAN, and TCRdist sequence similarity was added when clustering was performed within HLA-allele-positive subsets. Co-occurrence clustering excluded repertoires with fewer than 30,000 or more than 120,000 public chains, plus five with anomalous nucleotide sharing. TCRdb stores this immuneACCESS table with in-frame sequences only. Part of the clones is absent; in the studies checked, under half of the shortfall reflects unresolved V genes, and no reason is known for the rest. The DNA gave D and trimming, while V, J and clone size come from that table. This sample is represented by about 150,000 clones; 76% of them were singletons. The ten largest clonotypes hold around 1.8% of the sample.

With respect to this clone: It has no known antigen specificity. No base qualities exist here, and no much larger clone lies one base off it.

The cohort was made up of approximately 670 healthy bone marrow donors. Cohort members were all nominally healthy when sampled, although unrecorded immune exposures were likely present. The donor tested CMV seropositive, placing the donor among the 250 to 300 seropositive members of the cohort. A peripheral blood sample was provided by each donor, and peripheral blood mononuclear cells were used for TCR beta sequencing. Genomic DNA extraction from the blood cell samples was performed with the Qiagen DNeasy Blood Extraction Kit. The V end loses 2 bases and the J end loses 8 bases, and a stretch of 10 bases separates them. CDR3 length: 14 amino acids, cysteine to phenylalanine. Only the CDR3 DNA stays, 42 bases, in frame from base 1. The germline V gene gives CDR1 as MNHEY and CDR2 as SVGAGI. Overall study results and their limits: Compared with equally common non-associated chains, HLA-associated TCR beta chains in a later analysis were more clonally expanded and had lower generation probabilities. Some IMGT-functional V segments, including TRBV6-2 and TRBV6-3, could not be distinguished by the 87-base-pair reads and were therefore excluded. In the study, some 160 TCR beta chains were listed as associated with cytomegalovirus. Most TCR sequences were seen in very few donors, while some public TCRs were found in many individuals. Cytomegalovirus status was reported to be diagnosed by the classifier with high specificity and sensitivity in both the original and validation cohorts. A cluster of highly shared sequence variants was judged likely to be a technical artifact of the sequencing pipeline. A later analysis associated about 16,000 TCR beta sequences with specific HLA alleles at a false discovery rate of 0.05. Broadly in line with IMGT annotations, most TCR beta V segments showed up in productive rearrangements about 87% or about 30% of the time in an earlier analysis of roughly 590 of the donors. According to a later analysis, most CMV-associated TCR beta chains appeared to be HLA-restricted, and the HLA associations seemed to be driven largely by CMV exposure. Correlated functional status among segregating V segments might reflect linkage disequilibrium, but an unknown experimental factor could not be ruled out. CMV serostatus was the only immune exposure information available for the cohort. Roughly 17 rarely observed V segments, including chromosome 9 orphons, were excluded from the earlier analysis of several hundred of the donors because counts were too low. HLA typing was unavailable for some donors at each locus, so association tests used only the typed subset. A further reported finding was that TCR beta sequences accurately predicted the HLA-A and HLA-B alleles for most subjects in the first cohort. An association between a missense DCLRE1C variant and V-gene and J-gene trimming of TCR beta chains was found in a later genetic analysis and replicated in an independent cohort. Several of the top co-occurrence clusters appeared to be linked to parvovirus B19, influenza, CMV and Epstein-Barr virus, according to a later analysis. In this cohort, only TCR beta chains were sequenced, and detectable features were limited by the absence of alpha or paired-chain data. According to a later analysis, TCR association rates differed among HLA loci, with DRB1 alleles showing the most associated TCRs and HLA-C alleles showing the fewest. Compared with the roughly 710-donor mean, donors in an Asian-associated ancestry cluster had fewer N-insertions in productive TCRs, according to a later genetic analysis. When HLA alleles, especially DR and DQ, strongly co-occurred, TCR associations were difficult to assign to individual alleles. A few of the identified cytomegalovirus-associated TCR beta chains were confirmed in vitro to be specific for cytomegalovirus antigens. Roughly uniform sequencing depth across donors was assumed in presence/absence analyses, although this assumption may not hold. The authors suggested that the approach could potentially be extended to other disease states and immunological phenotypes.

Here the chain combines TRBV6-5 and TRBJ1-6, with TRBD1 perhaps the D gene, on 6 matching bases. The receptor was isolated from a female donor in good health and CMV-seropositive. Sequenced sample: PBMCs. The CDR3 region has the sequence CASSYRGGHSPLHF. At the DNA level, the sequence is TGTGCCAGCAGTTACAGGGGGGGCCATTCACCCCTCCACTTT.